The present T cell receptor (beta chain) was sequenced within a study of cytomegalovirus exposure and HLA in healthy donors. Whole-study findings and limits: Reported performance of the classifier showed diagnosis of cytomegalovirus status with high specificity and sensitivity.

Regarding this clone: Its antigen is unknown.

Each donor was nominally healthy when sampled (though unrecorded immune exposures were likely). Germline V gene lookup returns CDR1 SGHDN and CDR2 FVKESK. The CDR3 sequence is 16 residues long. The junction had 7 bases not matched to a gene; V was cut back by 3 bases and J by 4 bases. The PCR contained 60 Vbeta and 13 Jbeta primers. Sequencing used immunoSEQ multiplex PCR; TCRdb keeps in-frame clones, though not all of them. The sample lists over 110,000 clones, approximately 78% occurring once. Sequencing was carried out using PBMCs. The source of this sequence is a woman aged 40 to 50 in good health and CMV-seropositive. The genes are TRBV14 and TRBJ2-1; 9 nucleotides align to TRBD1. The CDR3 loop reads CASSQLGQGPYNEQFF. In DNA form, the CDR3 reads TGTGCCAGCAGCCAGTTGGGACAGGGTCCTTACAATGAGCAGTTCTTC.